These T cell receptor beta chains were read from a single sample in a study of beta chain features in type 1 diabetes. Using immunoSEQ multiplex PCR, the repertoire was profiled, and TCRdb retains in-frame clones only, with some absent. This sample carries a few hundred thousand clones, about 15% of them seen once, and the ten largest clones take approximately 0.019%. The material sequenced was naive CD4+ T cells from blood. The receptors were sampled from a woman under 30 in good health. CDR3s include the opening cysteine and the closing phenylalanine or tryptophan. D genes are given only for firm matches. The size field is filled for only some rows; it gives once, few, many or a size class.

j_call d_call v_call clone_size cdr3_aa
TRBJ2-7 . TRBV30 few CAWRDSATYEQYF
TRBJ2-7 . TRBV28 . CASSLRGGASYEQYF
TRBJ2-3 . TRBV5-4 . CASSPGEERTQYF
TRBJ2-3 TRBD1 TRBV29-1 . CSETGNGADTQYF
TRBJ2-2 TRBD1 TRBV9 few CASRVGGPGELFF
TRBJ2-7 . TRBV5-1 few CASSDPSVEQYF
TRBJ2-7 TRBD2 TRBV25-1 . CASKLAGAYEQYF
TRBJ1-5 TRBD1 TRBV27 few CASSLFSDRVGRQPQHF
TRBJ2-1 TRBD2 TRBV28 . CASRPTGLDLNEQFF
TRBJ1-2 . TRBV7-8 . CASSLNMDYGYTF
TRBJ1-4 . TRBV5-6 . CASSPPDSFNEKLFF
TRBJ2-1 TRBD2 TRBV6-5 . CASSWWASAGGGEQFF
TRBJ2-1 . TRBV7-2 few CASSPQGSNEQFF
TRBJ2-1 TRBD2 TRBV5-1 . CASSWILAGESYNEQFF
TRBJ2-4 . TRBV28 few CASLGPNIQYF